A selection of T cell receptor beta chains follows, all from one sample in a study of T cell responses to AZD1222 COVID-19 vaccine. Using immunoSEQ multiplex PCR, the repertoire was profiled, and TCRdb retains in-frame clones only, with some absent. The table shows over 100,000 clones, with 80% to 90% occurring only once. Sequences were derived from peripheral blood, sampled on day 0 of AZD1222 vaccination. These receptors were collected from an adult in good health. The CDR3 runs from the conserved cysteine through the conserved F or W. The D gene is left open where the match is weak. Rows give clone size only sometimes, using once, few, many, or a class for an expanded clone.

D | J | length | size | V | DNA | CDR3
- | TRBJ2-7 | 12 | - | TRBV5-6 | TGTGCCAGCAGCCTGCAGGCCCACGAGCAGTACTTC | CASSLQAHEQYF
TRBD1 | TRBJ1-1 | 14 | - | TRBV27 | TGTGCCAGCAGCACCGACAGGGGAGGCACTGAAGCTTTCTTT | CASSTDRGGTEAFF
- | TRBJ2-7 | 14 | - | TRBV28 | TGTGCCAGCAGTTTAATGGGGAGCTCCTACGAGCAGTACTTC | CASSLMGSSYEQYF
TRBD2 | TRBJ2-5 | 15 | - | TRBV9 | TGTGCCAGCAGCGTAGGAGGGACTACTAAAGAGACCCAGTACTTC | CASSVGGTTKETQYF
- | TRBJ1-3 | 19 | - | TRBV11-3 | TGTGCCAGCAGCTTAGGTGCGCGGGGTGGAAGGGGCACTGGAAACACCATATATTTT | CASSLGARGGRGTGNTIYF
- | TRBJ2-7 | 15 | - | TRBV5-1 | TGCGCCAGCAGCTTGAGGGGGGACAGCAACTACGAGCAGTACTTC | CASSLRGDSNYEQYF
- | TRBJ1-5 | 15 | - | TRBV27 | TGTGCCAGCAGTCCATTGGGGGGTGGCAATCAGCCCCAGCATTTT | CASSPLGGGNQPQHF
- | TRBJ1-6 | 13 | - | TRBV3-1/TRBV3-2 | TGTGCCAGCAGTTTTACAGGGACTTCACCCCTCCACTTT | CASSFTGTSPLHF
- | TRBJ1-2 | 15 | - | TRBV11-2 | TGTGCCAGCAGCGCCGTTCGGGGGCGCGCGGATGGCTACACCTTC | CASSAVRGRADGYTF
- | TRBJ1-5 | 16 | - | TRBV18 | TGTGCCAGCTCACCAGGGGGGGCGGGGGCTAATCAGCCCCAGCATTTT | CASSPGGAGANQPQHF
- | TRBJ1-4 | 13 | - | TRBV27 | TGTGCCAGCAGCTCCGGGACTGGCGAAAAACTGTTTTTT | CASSSGTGEKLFF
- | TRBJ2-7 | 16 | - | TRBV28 | TGTGCCAGCAGTTTATCCCCCCCCAGGGCTGGGGGCGAGCAGTACTTC | CASSLSPPRAGGEQYF
- | TRBJ1-2 | 11 | - | TRBV2 | TGTGCCAGCAGTCGTACCTATGGCTACACCTTC | CASSRTYGYTF
- | TRBJ1-1 | 14 | few | TRBV5-8 | TGTGCCAGCAGCTTGGGGCAGGGTCTGGTTTCTGGGTTCTTT | CASSLGQGLVSGFF
- | TRBJ1-5 | 16 | - | TRBV5-1 | TGCGCCAGCAGCTTGGCGCCAGAGTATAGCAATCAGCCCCAGCATTTT | CASSLAPEYSNQPQHF
TRBD1 | TRBJ2-7 | 14 | - | TRBV7-2 | TGTGCCAGCAGCTCCCCGGGACAGGGTGCCGAGCAGTACTTC | CASSSPGQGAEQYF
TRBD2 | TRBJ2-4 | 15 | - | TRBV9 | TGTGCCAGCAGCCCCGGGGGCGGGGGGAAAAACATTCAGTACTTC | CASSPGGGGKNIQYF
TRBD2 | TRBJ2-3 | 16 | - | TRBV4-3 | TGCGCCAGCAGCCAAGATGGGGCTAGCGGGGGAGATACGCAGTATTTT | CASSQDGASGGDTQYF
TRBD1 | TRBJ1-3 | 15 | few | TRBV3-1/TRBV3-2 | TGTGCCAGCAGCCCCCGGGACAGGGCTGGAAACACCATATATTTT | CASSPRDRAGNTIYF
TRBD1 | TRBJ2-7 | 15 | - | TRBV2 | TGTGCCAGCACTCCAAGGGACAGGGGTTCCTACGAGCAGTACTTC | CASTPRDRGSYEQYF
- | TRBJ2-7 | 14 | - | TRBV9 | TGTGCCAGCAGTCCTGACTCTCTCTCCTACGAGCAGTACTTC | CASSPDSLSYEQYF
- | TRBJ1-1 | 15 | - | TRBV5-1 | TGCGCCAGCAGCTTGGTTCCGGGGGAGAGCACTGAAGCTTTCTTT | CASSLVPGESTEAFF
TRBD1 | TRBJ2-7 | 14 | - | TRBV10-1 | TGCGCCAGCGCCGAAGGGACAGTCGACTACGAGCAGTACTTC | CASAEGTVDYEQYF
- | TRBJ2-1 | 16 | - | TRBV13 | TGTGCCAGCAGCTACACGGGCACATTCTCCTACAATGAGCAGTTCTTC | CASSYTGTFSYNEQFF
TRBD2 | TRBJ2-1 | 17 | - | TRBV11-3 | TGTGCCAGCAGCTTAGCCCCCAGCGGGGGGAACTACAATGAGCAGTTCTTC | CASSLAPSGGNYNEQFF
- | TRBJ1-1 | 13 | - | TRBV10-2 | TGCGCCAGCAGTCCGGGTTTGAACACTGAAGCTTTCTTT | CASSPGLNTEAFF
- | TRBJ1-2 | 11 | - | TRBV28 | TGTGCCAGCAGTTTGACCTATGGCTACACCTTC | CASSLTYGYTF
- | TRBJ2-3 | 11 | - | TRBV2 | TGTGCCAGCAGTGCCGTAGATACGCAGTATTTT | CASSAVDTQYF
- | TRBJ1-1 | 14 | - | TRBV9 | TGTGCCAGCAGCGTAATAGGGTCGGGGACTGAAGCTTTCTTT | CASSVIGSGTEAFF
TRBD1 | TRBJ2-7 | 14 | - | TRBV30 | TGTGCCTGGAGTGGGTGGACAGGGACGGACGAGCAGTACTTC | CAWSGWTGTDEQYF
- | TRBJ1-5 | 12 | - | TRBV2 | TGTGCCAGCAGCCCCATTTATCAGCCCCAGCATTTT | CASSPIYQPQHF
TRBD1 | TRBJ1-4 | 16 | - | TRBV13 | TGTGCCAGCAGCGCTAACAGGGGGCCTACTAATGAAAAACTGTTTTTT | CASSANRGPTNEKLFF
- | TRBJ1-2 | 16 | once | TRBV4-1 | TGCGCCAGCAGCCAAGTACGGGGTAGGGGTATATCGGGCTACACCTTC | CASSQVRGRGISGYTF
TRBD1 | TRBJ1-3 | 12 | few | TRBV28 | TGTGCCAGCAGTCCGGACGCCCCGGGACAGACTTTT | CASSPDAPGQTF
TRBD1 | TRBJ1-2 | 12 | - | TRBV7-2 | TGTGCCAGCATGCAGGGGGCTTATGGCTACACCTTC | CASMQGAYGYTF
- | TRBJ1-2 | 18 | - | TRBV3-1/TRBV3-2 | TGTGCCAGCAGCCAAGACCCCTCCGGACACTACTATAACTATGGCTACACCTTC | CASSQDPSGHYYNYGYTF
- | TRBJ1-2 | 14 | - | TRBV10-3 | TGTGCCATCAGTGACCCGCCGGAGAACTATGGCTACACCTTC | CAISDPPENYGYTF
TRBD1 | TRBJ1-2 | 16 | - | TRBV28 | TGTGCCAGCAGCCCTTTCTATAGACAGGGGGCCTATGGCTACACCTTC | CASSPFYRQGAYGYTF
- | TRBJ2-3 | 13 | - | TRBV29-1 | TGCAGCGTTGACGGTGAGAGTACAGATACGCAGTATTTT | CSVDGESTDTQYF
- | TRBJ1-2 | 14 | - | TRBV13 | TGTGCCAGCAGCTTACCGAGCAGGGGCTATGGCTACACCTTC | CASSLPSRGYGYTF
- | TRBJ2-7 | 16 | - | TRBV28 | TGTGCCAGCAGTGCGCCCAGCGAAAGGTTTATCTACGAGCAGTACTTC | CASSAPSERFIYEQYF
TRBD1 | TRBJ1-2 | 15 | - | TRBV11-2 | TGTGCCAGCAGCTTAACCGGGACAGGGATCTATGGCTACACCTTC | CASSLTGTGIYGYTF
- | TRBJ2-1 | 12 | - | TRBV10-3 | TGTGCCATCAGTGATAAACGCGATGAGCAGTTCTTC | CAISDKRDEQFF
- | TRBJ1-6 | 15 | - | TRBV30 | TGTGCCTGGAGTGTGGTGGCGGGGAATAATTCACCCCTCCACTTT | CAWSVVAGNNSPLHF
- | TRBJ1-1 | 13 | - | TRBV5-1 | TGCGCCAGCAGCTTGGCTGGTAGCACTGAAGCTTTCTTT | CASSLAGSTEAFF
- | TRBJ1-4 | 13 | - | TRBV2 | TGTGCCAGCAGTGTGGTTAGGAATGAAAAACTGTTTTTT | CASSVVRNEKLFF
- | TRBJ1-1 | 14 | - | TRBV11-2 | TGTGCCAGCAGCCCCAGCAGGGGAGGGGGTGAAGCTTTCTTT | CASSPSRGGGEAFF
- | TRBJ1-2 | 15 | once | TRBV4-1 | TGCGCCAGCAGCCTGTCCCATATGGGGGGGTATGGCTACACCTTC | CASSLSHMGGYGYTF
- | TRBJ1-4 | 17 | - | TRBV11-2 | TGTGCCAGCAGACAGTCCGGGACAATGGCAACTAATGAAAAACTGTTTTTT | CASRQSGTMATNEKLFF
- | TRBJ1-5 | 14 | - | TRBV6-2/TRBV6-3 | TGTGCCAGCAGTTACGTGGGGGCGGGTCAGCCCCAGCATTTT | CASSYVGAGQPQHF
- | TRBJ2-2 | 15 | - | TRBV7-3 | TGTGCCAGCAGCTTATTCGCCGCAGGCACCGGGGAGCTGTTTTTT | CASSLFAAGTGELFF
TRBD1 | TRBJ2-3 | 16 | - | TRBV20-1 | TGCAGTGCTAGTGCCGACAGGGTATTTCAGTGGGATACGCAGTATTTT | CSASADRVFQWDTQYF
TRBD1 | TRBJ2-7 | 17 | - | TRBV7-9 | TGTGCCAGCAGCTTAGCGGGGGACAGCCATATAACCTACGAGCAGTACTTC | CASSLAGDSHITYEQYF
- | TRBJ1-4 | 13 | - | TRBV15 | TGTGCCACCAGCACGATTAGGCGGGAAAAACTGTTTTTT | CATSTIRREKLFF